The source of this TCR beta chain is a study of blood T cell repertoires in COVID-19. The overall study: From T cells, B-cell-depleted T cells, or PBMCs came the material, which was cDNA or gDNA.

Those enrolled, adults aged roughly 18 to 89 years, came from about two dozen US areas. The germline gives CDR1 SGDLS, CDR2 YYNGEE. Trimming cost V 0 bases and J 4 bases, with 13 bases left between them. CDR3 length: 15 residues. Sequenced by immunoSEQ multiplex PCR; TCRdb stores in-frame clones only, minus some. The sample gives 200,000 or so clones, 83% of which show up once; about 4.6% is in the top ten. The genes are TRBV9 and TRBJ1-2; no clear D gene. Sample: PBMCs or T cells enriched from blood (not recorded which). This receptor was obtained from a woman aged 50 to 60 who had been exposed to COVID-19. CDR3 nucleotides: TGTGCCAGCAGCGTAGGTCGAGGAGGTCTCTATGGCTACACCTTC. Translation gives CASSVGRGGLYGYTF.